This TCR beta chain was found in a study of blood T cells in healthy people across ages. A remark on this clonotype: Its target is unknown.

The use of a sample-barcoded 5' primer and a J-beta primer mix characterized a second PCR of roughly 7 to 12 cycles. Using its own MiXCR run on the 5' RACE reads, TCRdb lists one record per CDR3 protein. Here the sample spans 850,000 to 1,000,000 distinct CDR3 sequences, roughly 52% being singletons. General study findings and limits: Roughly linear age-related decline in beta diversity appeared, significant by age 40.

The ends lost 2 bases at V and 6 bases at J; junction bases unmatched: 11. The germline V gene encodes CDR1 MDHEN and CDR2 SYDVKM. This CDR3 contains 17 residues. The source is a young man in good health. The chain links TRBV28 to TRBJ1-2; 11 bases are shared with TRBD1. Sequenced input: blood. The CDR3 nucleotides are TGTGCCAGCAGTTTACCCCCTCCGGGACAGGGGGACGATGGCTACACCTTC. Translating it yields CASSLPPPGQGDDGYTF.